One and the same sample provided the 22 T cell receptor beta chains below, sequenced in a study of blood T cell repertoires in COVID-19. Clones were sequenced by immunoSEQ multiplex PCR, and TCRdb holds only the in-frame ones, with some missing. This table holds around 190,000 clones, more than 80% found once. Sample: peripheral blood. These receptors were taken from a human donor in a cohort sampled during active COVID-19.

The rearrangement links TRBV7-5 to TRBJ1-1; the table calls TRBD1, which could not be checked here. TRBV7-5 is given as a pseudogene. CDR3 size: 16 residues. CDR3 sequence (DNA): TGTGTCAGAAGCCCCCCCAAGACAGGCTCGGACACTGAAGCTTTCTTT. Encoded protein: CVRSPPKTGSDTEAFF.

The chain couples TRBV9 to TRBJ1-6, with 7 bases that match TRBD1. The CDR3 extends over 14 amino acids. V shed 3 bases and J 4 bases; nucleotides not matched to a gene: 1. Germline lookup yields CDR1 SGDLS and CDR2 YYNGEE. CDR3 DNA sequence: TGTGCCAGCAGCGAGGGACAGTATAATTCACCCCTCCACTTT. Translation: CASSEGQYNSPLHF.

CDR3 nucleotide sequence: TGTGCCAGCAGGGCCAGGGAGGCGGGCACCGGGGAGCTGTTTTTT. As protein: CASRAREAGTGELFF. V usage is TRBV2 and J usage is TRBJ2-2; TRBD2 is a possible D gene (6 bases). The CDR3 loop spans 15 amino acids. The V and J ends lost 6 bases and 4 bases respectively, with 15 bases between them. Per germline, CDR1 SNHLY and CDR2 FYNNEI.

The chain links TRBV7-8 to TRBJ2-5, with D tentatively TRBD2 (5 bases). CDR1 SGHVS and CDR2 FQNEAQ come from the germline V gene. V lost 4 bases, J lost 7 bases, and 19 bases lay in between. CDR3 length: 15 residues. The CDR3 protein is CASSSTRTGERTQYF. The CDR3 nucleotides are TGTGCCAGCAGCTCAACCCGGACTGGGGAGAGGACCCAGTACTTC.

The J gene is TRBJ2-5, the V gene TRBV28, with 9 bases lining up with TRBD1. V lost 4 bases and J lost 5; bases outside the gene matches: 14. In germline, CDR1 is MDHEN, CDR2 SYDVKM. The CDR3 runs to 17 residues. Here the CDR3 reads CASSSTRTGARGETQYF. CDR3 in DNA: TGTGCCAGCAGTTCAACGCGGACAGGGGCCCGAGGGGAGACCCAGTACTTC. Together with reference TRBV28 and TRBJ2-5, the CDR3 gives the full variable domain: DVKVTQSSRYLVKRTGEKVFLECVQDMDHENMFWYRQDPGLGLRLIYFSYDVKMKEKGDIPEGYSVSREKKERFSLILESASTNQTSMYLCASSSTRTGARGETQYFGPGTRLLVL.

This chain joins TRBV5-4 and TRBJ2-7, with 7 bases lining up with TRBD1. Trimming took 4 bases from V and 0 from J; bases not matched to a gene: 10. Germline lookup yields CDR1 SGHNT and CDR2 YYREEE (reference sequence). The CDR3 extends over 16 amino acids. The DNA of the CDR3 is TGTGCCAGCAGCCCCGCCAGAACAGGGGACTCCTACGAGCAGTACTTC. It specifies CASSPARTGDSYEQYF.

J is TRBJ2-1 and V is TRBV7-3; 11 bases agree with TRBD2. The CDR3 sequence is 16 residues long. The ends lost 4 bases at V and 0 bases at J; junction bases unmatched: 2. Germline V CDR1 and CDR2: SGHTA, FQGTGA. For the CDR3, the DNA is TGTGCCAGCAGCTCTAGCGGGGGGAGCTCCTACAATGAGCAGTTCTTC. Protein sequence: CASSSSGGSSYNEQFF. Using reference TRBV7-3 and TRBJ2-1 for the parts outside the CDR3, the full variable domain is GAGVSQTPSNKVTEKGKYVELRCDPISGHTALYWYRQSLGQGPEFLIYFQGTGAADDSGLPNDRFFAVRPEGSVSTLKIQRTERGDSAVYLCASSSSGGSSYNEQFFGPGTRLTVL.

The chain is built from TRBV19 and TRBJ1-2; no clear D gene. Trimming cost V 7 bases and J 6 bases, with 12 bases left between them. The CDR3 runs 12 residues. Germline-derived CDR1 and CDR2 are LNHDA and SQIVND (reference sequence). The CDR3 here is CASMGSVHGYTF. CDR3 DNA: TGTGCCAGTATGGGCAGTGTGCATGGCTACACCTTC.

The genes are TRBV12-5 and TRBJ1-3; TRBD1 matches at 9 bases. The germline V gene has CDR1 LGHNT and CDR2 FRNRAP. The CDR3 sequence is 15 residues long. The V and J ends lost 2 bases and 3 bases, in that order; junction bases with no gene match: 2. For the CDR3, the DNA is TGTGCTAGTGGTTTGACAGGGGGCCTTGGAAACACCATATATTTT. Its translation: CASGLTGGLGNTIYF.

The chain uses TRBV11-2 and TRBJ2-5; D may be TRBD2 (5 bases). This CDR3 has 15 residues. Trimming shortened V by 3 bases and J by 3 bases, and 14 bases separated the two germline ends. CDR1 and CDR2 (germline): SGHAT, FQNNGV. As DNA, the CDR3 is TGTGCCAGCAGCTTTGGGCTCTCCGGGGAAGAGACCCAGTACTTC. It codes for CASSFGLSGEETQYF.

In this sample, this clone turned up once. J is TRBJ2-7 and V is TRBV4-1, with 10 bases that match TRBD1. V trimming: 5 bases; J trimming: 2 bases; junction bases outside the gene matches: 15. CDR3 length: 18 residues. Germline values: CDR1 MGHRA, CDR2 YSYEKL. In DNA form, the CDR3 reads TGCGCCAGCAGCTTGCTCCAGACAGGGGGCTCTAACACCTACGAGCAGTACTTC. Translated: CASSLLQTGGSNTYEQYF.

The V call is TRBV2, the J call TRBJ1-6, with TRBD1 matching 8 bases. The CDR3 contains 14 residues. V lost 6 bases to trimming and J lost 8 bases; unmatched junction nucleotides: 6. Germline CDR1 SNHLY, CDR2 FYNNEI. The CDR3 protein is CASRETGVYSPLHF. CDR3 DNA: TGTGCCAGCAGAGAGACAGGGGTATATTCACCCCTCCACTTT.

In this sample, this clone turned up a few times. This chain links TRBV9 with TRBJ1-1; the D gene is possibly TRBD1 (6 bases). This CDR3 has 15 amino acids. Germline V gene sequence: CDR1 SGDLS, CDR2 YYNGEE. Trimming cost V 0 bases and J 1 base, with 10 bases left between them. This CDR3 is CASSVGAGANTEAFF. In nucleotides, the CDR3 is TGTGCCAGCAGCGTAGGGGCAGGGGCGAACACTGAAGCTTTCTTT.

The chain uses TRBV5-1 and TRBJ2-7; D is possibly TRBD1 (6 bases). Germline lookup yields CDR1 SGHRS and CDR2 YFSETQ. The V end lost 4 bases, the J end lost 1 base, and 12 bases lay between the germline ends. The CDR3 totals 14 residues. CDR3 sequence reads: CASSKSGDSYEQYF. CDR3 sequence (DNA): TGCGCCAGCAGCAAGTCAGGGGATTCCTACGAGCAGTACTTC.

CDR3 amino acids: CASSLARDLRGNTEAFF. The DNA of the CDR3 is TGTGCCAGCAGCTTAGCCCGAGACCTCAGGGGAAACACTGAAGCTTTCTTT. This rearrangement joins TRBV5-8 to TRBJ1-1; perhaps TRBD1 as D (6 bases). CDR3 length equals 17 residues. With 2 bases removed from V and 2 bases from J, the gap between germline ends came to 19 bases. Germline V CDR1 and CDR2: SGHTS, YDEGEE.

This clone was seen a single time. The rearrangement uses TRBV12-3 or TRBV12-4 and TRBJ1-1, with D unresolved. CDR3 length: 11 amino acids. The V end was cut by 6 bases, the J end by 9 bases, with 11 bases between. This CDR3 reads CASSRLEKAFF. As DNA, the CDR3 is TGTGCCAGCAGCCGACTGGAGAAAGCTTTCTTT.

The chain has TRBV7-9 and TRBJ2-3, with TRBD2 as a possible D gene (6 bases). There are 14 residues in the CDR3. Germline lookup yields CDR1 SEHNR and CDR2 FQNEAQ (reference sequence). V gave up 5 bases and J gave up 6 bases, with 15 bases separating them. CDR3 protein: CASSRTGDEDTQYF. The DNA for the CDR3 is TGTGCCAGCAGCCGTACGGGGGATGAGGATACGCAGTATTTT.

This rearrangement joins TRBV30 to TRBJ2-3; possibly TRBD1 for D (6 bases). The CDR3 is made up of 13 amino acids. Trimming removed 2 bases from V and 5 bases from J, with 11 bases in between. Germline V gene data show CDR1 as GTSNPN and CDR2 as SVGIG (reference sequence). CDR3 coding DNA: TGTGCCTGGAGTCCCAGGGGTGGAGATACGCAGTATTTT. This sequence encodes CAWSPRGGDTQYF.

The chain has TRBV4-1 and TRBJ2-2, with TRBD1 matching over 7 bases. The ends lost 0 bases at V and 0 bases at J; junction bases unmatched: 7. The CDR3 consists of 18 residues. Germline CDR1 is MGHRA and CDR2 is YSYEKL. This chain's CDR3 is CASSQDLSGQTNTGELFF. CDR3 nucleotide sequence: TGCGCCAGCAGCCAAGATCTTTCGGGACAGACGAACACCGGGGAGCTGTTTTTT.

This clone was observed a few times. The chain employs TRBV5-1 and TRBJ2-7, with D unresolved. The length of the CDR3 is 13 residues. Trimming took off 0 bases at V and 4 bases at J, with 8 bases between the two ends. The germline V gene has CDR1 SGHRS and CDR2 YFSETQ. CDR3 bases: TGCGCCAGCAGCTTGGAGGCGGTATACGAGCAGTACTTC. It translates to CASSLEAVYEQYF.

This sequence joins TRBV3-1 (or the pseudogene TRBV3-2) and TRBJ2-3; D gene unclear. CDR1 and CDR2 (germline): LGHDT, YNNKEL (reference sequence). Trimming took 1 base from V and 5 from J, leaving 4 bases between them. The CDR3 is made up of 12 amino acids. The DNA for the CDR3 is TGTGCCAGCAGCCAAGTCGGAGATACGCAGTATTTT. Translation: CASSQVGDTQYF.

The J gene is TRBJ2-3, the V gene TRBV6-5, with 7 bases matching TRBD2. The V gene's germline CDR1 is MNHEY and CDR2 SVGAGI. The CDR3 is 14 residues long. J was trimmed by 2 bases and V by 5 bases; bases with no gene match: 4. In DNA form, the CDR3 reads TGTGCCAGCAGTACCCGGGACTACACAGATACGCAGTATTTT. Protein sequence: CASSTRDYTDTQYF.